This T cell receptor (beta chain) was documented in a study of blood T cell repertoires in COVID-19 (dated by TCRdb to about 2020). Regarding the study in general: Samples from collaborators originated in the United States, Italy and Spain and spanned both the acute and convalescent phases of COVID-19. The material from the prospective study consisted of cDNA or gDNA derived from T cells, B-cell-depleted T cells, or PBMCs. The dataset comprised deeply sampled blood TCRbeta repertoires from subjects exposed to, actively infected with, or recovered from COVID-19. The repertoires were made available in a free public database intended to serve as a resource for research on the immune response to SARS-CoV-2. Samples came from the ongoing ImmuneRACE study (first 160 participants) plus 1,254 subjects from 6 global collaborators. The sample metadata nearly always contained a de-identified subject ID, COVID-19 status, age in years and sex. Where available, HLA class I and class II types were taken from metadata supplied by the sample provider and were not determined by assay-based typing.

On this clone: The antigen it recognizes is unknown. Base quality data are lacking; no much larger clone is found one base away.

Whole blood was collected in K2EDTA tubes by collaborating institutions according to the institutions' own protocols. For TCRbeta analysis, collaborator samples were shipped as frozen whole blood, as isolated PBMCs, or as DNA extracted from either sample type. TCRbeta CDR3 regions were amplified from genomic DNA using the immunoSEQ Assay, a bias-controlled multiplex PCR. The authors' analysis ran thus. Nucleated cell counts per sample were estimated from amplification of reference gene primers within the assay. To quantify the absolute abundance of each unique TCRbeta CDR3 rearrangement, sequence reads were collapsed and filtered. For each sample, productive Simpson clonality was calculated by taking the square root of Simpson's diversity index across productive rearrangements. TCRdb provides this immuneACCESS table in a form limited to in-frame rearrangements. Some clones are lacking; in checked studies, under half of them reflect an unresolved V gene, and why the rest are absent is not known. The DNA gave D and trimming, while V, J and clone size come from that table. The sample table contains about 69,000 clones; only one count was recorded for roughly 87% of them. The leading ten clones occupy about 4.9% of the sample.

Study-wide conclusions, independent of this receptor: Clinical and demographic metadata were provided uncurated, with the amount varying by source and participant.

Taken from the germline V gene (reference sequence), the CDR1 and CDR2 loops are LNHDA and SQIVND. The CDR3 runs 15 amino acids, cysteine and phenylalanine included. Left in the record is the CDR3 DNA by itself, 45 bases read in frame from the first base. The germline V end is reduced by 10 bases and the J end by 11 bases; junction bases left unmatched: 19. Sequenced material: peripheral blood. The receptor comes from a woman in her forties or fifties with active COVID-19. Rearrangement joined TRBV19 to TRBJ1-4, with TRBD1 identical over 7 junction bases. The CDR3 region reads CATTEVDRAGEKLFF. The nucleotide sequence reads as follows: TGTGCCACCACAGAAGTTGACAGGGCTGGTGAGAAACTGTTTTTT.